The rows below give T cell receptor beta chains drawn from one sample of a study of neurological immune-mediated disorders. A single record per CDR3 protein comes from TCRdb applying MiXCR to the 5' RACE reads. The sample lists approximately 65,000 distinct CDR3 sequences, approximately 5.3% seen once, with roughly 6% in the top ten. The sequencing sample was made of PBMCs. The source of these receptors is a human donor with multiple sclerosis. The donor label of this sample is uncertain. The CDR3 runs from the conserved cysteine through the conserved F or W. A D gene is named only where the DNA matches it firmly. A row's size may be missing; if present it is once, few, many or a size class.

CDR3 length	clone size	J gene	D gene	V gene	CDR3 protein	CDR3 DNA
15	many	TRBJ1-4	.	TRBV12-3/TRBV12-4	CASSLAVTGNEKLFF	TGTGCCAGCAGTCTAGCTGTTACAGGGAATGAAAAACTGTTTTTT
15	many	TRBJ1-2	.	TRBV3-1	CASSQVGTFNYGYTF	TGTGCCAGCAGCCAAGTAGGGACCTTTAACTATGGCTACACCTTC
13	.	TRBJ2-7	.	TRBV18	CASSNVASYEQYF	TGTGCCAGCTCAAATGTGGCCTCCTACGAGCAGTACTTC
13	many	TRBJ1-2	TRBD1	TRBV5-5	CASSLTGAWGYTF	TGTGCCAGCAGCTTGACAGGGGCTTGGGGCTACACCTTC
17	many	TRBJ2-3	TRBD2	TRBV6-6	CASSYPIAGGLTDTQYF	TGTGCCAGCAGTTACCCCATAGCGGGGGGACTCACAGATACGCAGTATTTT
19	many	TRBJ2-6	.	TRBV5-5	CASSPRSRGLSSGANVLTF	TGTGCCAGCAGCCCTCGAAGCAGGGGCCTTTCCTCTGGGGCCAACGTCCTGACTTTC
16	many	TRBJ2-3	TRBD2	TRBV7-2	CASRSGTSGGADTQYF	TGTGCCAGCAGGTCCGGGACTAGCGGGGGGGCAGATACGCAGTATTTT
16	many	TRBJ1-6	TRBD1	TRBV20-1	CSAKRRTGGFNSPLHF	TGCAGTGCTAAGAGACGGACAGGGGGCTTTAATTCACCCCTCCACTTT
11	many	TRBJ1-1	.	TRBV7-9	CASSSEWGAFF	TGTGCCAGCAGCTCCGAGTGGGGTGCTTTCTTT
16	many	TRBJ2-5	.	TRBV5-1	CASSFLTSGPQETQYF	TGCGCCAGCAGTTTCTTGACAAGTGGGCCACAAGAGACCCAGTACTTC
13	many	TRBJ1-1	.	TRBV10-3	CAIMKGMGTEAFF	TGTGCCATCATGAAGGGAATGGGCACTGAAGCTTTCTTT
16	.	TRBJ1-2	.	TRBV20-1	CSARDQVGMPTGGYTF	TGCAGTGCTAGAGATCAAGTGGGGATGCCTACAGGGGGCTACACCTTC
14	many	TRBJ1-2	.	TRBV7-9	CASSLVGGFYGYTF	TGTGCCAGCAGCTTAGTCGGCGGATTCTATGGCTACACCTTC
18	many	TRBJ2-3	TRBD2	TRBV6-5	CASSYSGREASSTDTQYF	TGTGCCAGCAGTTACTCGGGCCGGGAGGCTTCTAGCACAGATACGCAGTATTTT
11	many	TRBJ1-4	.	TRBV11-2	CASSSGLTPFF	TGTGCCAGCAGCTCCGGCCTGACTCCCTTTTTT
15	many	TRBJ1-2	TRBD1	TRBV5-6	CASSPDRGANYGYTF	TGTGCCAGCAGTCCAGACAGGGGCGCTAACTATGGCTACACCTTC
14	many	TRBJ2-3	TRBD2	TRBV20-1	CSARLAGRTDTQYF	TGCAGTGCTAGACTAGCGGGGCGAACAGATACGCAGTATTTT
13	many	TRBJ2-2	.	TRBV5-1	CASSLGRAGELFF	TGCGCCAGCAGCTTGGGGCGCGCCGGGGAGCTGTTTTTT
14	many	TRBJ2-1	.	TRBV5-1	CASSSGGGRGEQFF	TGCGCCAGCAGCTCCGGAGGGGGAAGGGGTGAGCAGTTCTTC
13	many	TRBJ2-7	TRBD2	TRBV6-5	CASSTREAHEQYF	TGTGCCAGCAGTACCCGGGAGGCCCACGAGCAGTACTTC
15	many	TRBJ2-7	.	TRBV5-1	CASSETGTITYEQYF	TGCGCCAGCAGTGAAACCGGGACAATCACCTACGAGCAGTACTTC
15	many	TRBJ1-1	TRBD1	TRBV5-1	CASSLEAGGNTEAFF	TGCGCCAGCAGCTTGGAGGCAGGGGGAAACACTGAAGCTTTCTTT
15	many	TRBJ2-1	TRBD2	TRBV5-1	CASSPLAGDYNEQFF	TGCGCCAGCAGTCCACTAGCGGGGGACTACAATGAGCAGTTCTTC
15	many	TRBJ2-7	TRBD1	TRBV20-1	CSAASRDRGSYEQYF	TGCAGTGCCGCGTCGAGGGACAGGGGGTCCTACGAGCAGTACTTC